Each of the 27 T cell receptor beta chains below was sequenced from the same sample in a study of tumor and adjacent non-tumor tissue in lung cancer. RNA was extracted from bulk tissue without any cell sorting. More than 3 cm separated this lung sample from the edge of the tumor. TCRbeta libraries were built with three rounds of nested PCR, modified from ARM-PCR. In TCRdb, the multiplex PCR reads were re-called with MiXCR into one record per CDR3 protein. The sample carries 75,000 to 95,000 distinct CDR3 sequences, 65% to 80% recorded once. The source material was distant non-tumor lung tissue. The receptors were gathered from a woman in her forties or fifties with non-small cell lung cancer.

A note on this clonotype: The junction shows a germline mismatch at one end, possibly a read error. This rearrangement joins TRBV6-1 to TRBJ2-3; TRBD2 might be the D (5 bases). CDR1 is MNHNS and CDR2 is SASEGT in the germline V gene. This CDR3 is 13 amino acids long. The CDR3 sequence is CASSQSGTDRQYF. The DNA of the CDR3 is TGTGCCAGTTCGCAGAGCGGCACAGATAGGCAGTATTTT.

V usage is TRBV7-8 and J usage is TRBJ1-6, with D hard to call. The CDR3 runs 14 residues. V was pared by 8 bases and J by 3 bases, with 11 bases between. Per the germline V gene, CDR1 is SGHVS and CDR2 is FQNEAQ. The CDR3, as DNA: TGTGCCAGCGACTTACCCAACTATAATTCACCCCTCCACTTT. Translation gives CASDLPNYNSPLHF.

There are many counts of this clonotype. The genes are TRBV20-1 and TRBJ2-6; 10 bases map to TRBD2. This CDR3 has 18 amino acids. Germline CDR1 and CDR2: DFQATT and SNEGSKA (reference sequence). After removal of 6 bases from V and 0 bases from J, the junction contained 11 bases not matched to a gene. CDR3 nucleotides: TGCAGTGCCCGAAGTCCAGCGGGAGGGCCCTCTGGGGCCAACGTCCTGACTTTC. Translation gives CSARSPAGGPSGANVLTF.

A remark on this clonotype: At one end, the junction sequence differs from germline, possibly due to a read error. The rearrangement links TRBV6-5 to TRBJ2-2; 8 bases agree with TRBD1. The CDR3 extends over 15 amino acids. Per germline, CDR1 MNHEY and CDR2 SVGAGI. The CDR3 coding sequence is TGTGCCAGCAGGAAGACAGGGGCCGGGTCCGGGGAGTTGTTTTTT. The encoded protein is CASRKTGAGSGELFF.

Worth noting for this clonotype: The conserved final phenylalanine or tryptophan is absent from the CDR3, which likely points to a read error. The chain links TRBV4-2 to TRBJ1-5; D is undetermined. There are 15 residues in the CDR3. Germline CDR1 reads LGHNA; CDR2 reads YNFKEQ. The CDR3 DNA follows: TGTGCCAGCAGCCAAGACCTCGCTAGCTATCAGCCCCAGCATCTT. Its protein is CASSQDLASYQPQHL.

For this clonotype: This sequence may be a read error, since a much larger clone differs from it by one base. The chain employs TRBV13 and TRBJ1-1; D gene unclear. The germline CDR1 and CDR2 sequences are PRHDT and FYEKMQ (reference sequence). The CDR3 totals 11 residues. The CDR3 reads CGSLGQSEAFF. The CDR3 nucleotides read TGTGGCAGCTTAGGGCAGTCTGAAGCTTTCTTT.

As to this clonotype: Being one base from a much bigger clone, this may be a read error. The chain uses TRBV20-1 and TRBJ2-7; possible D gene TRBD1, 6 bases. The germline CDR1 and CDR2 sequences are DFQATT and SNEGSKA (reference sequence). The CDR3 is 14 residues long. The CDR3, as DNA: TGCGGTGTAACGGACAGATTGGGGTCCTACGAGCAGTACTTC. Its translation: CGVTDRLGSYEQYF.

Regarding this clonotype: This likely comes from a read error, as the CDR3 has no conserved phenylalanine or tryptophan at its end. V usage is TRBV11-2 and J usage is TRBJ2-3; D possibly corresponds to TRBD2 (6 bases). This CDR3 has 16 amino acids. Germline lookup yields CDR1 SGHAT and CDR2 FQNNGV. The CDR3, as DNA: TGTGCCAACAGCTTGTGGGGCCAGCTAGCGACAGATAGGCAGTATTAT. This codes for CANSLWGQLATDRQYY.

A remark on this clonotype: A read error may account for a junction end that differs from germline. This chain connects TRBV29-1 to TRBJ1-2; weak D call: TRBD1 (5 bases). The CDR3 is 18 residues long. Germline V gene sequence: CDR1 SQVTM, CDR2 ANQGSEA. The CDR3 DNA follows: TGCAGCGTTGATCCCCCCGCGGGAAAAGGGGAGGAAGGATGGGGCTTCACCTTC. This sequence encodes CSVDPPAGKGEEGWGFTF.

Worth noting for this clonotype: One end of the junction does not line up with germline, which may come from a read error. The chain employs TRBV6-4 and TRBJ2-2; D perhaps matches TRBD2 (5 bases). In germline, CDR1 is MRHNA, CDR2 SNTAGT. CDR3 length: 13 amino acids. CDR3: CAGSEGNTGELFF. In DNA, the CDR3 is TGTGCCGGCAGTGAGGGGAACACCGGGGAGCTGTTTTTT.

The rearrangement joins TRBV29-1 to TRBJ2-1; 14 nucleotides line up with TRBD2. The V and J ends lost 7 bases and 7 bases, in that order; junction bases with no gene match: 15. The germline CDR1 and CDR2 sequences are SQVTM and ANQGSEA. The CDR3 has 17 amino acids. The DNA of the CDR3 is TGCAGCGGGGCCGGGACTAGCGGGAGAGTGATGCGGAATGAGCAGTTCTTC. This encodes CSGAGTSGRVMRNEQFF.

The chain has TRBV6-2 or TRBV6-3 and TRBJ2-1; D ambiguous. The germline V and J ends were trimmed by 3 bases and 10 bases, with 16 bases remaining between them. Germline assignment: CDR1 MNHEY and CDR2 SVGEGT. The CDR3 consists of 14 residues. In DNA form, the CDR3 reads TGTGCCAGCAGTTATACGGAGAGCGCAACAGAGCAGTTCTTC. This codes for CASSYTESATEQFF.

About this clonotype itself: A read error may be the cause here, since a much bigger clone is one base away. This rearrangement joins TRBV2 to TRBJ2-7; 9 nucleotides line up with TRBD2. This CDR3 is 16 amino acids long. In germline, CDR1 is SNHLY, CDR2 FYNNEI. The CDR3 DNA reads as TGTGCCAACAGTGAAGCTCGAGCGGGAGGCCTCTCCGAGCAGTACTTC. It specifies CANSEARAGGLSEQYF. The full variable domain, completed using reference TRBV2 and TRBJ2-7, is EPEVTQTPSHQVTQMGQEVILRCVPISNHLYFYWYRQILGQKVEFLVSFYNNEISEKSEIFDDQFSVERPDGSNFTLKIRSTKLEDSAMYFCANSEARAGGLSEQYFGPGTRLTVT.

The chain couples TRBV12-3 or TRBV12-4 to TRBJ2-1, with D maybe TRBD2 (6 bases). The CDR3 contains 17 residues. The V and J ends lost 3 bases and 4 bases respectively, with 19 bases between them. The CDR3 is CASSFLGTSCVYNEQFF. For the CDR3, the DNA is TGTGCCAGCAGTTTTCTCGGAACTAGCTGCGTGTACAATGAGCAGTTCTTC.

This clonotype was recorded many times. CDR3 loop: CSARVASSSYEQYF. The CDR3 bases are TGCAGTGCTAGAGTAGCGTCGAGCTCCTACGAGCAGTACTTC. This rearrangement joins TRBV20-1 to TRBJ2-7, with D tentatively TRBD2 (5 bases). The CDR3 contains 14 residues. Germline V gives CDR1 DFQATT, CDR2 SNEGSKA (reference sequence). Trimming stripped 1 base from V and 0 bases from J, with 10 bases between.

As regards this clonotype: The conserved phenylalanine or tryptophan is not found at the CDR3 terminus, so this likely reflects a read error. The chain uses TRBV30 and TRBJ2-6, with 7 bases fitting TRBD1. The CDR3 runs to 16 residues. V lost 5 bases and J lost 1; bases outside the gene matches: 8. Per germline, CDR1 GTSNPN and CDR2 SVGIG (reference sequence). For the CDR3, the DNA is TGTGCCTGGGAAACAGGACAGGTTTCTGGGGCCAACGTCCTGACTTCC. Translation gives CAWETGQVSGANVLTS.

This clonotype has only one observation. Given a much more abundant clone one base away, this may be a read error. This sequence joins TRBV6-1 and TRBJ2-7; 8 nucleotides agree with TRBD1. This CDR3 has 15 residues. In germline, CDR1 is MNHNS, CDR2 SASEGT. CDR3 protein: CAGSETDREAYEQYF. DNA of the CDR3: TGTGCCGGCAGTGAAACGGACAGGGAAGCCTACGAGCAGTACTTC.

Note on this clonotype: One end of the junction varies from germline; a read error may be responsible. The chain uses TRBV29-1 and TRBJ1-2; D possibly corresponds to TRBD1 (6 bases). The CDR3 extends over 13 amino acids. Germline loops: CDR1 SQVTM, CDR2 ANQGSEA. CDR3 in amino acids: CSLDPGGYNGYTF. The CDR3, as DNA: TGTAGCCTAGATCCGGGGGGCTATAATGGCTACACCTTC.

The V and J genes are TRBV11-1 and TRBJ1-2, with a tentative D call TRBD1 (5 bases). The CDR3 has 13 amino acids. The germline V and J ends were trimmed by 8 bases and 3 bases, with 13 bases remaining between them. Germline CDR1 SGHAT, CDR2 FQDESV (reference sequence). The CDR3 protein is CASLTTDYYGYTF. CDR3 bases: TGTGCCAGCTTGACGACAGACTACTATGGCTACACCTTC.

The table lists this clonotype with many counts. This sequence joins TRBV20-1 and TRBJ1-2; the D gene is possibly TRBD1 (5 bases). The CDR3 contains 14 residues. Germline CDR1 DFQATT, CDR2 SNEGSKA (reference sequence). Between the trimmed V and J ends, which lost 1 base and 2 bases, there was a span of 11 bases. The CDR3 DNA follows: TGCAGTGCTAGAGGGGGGACGGGGAACTATGGCTACACCTTC. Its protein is CSARGGTGNYGYTF.

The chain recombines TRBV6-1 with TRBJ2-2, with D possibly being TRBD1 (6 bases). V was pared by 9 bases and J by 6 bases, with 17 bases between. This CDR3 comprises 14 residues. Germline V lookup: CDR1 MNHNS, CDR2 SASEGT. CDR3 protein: CASRHREWAGELFF. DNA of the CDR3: TGTGCCAGTAGGCACAGGGAGTGGGCCGGGGAGCTGTTTTTT.

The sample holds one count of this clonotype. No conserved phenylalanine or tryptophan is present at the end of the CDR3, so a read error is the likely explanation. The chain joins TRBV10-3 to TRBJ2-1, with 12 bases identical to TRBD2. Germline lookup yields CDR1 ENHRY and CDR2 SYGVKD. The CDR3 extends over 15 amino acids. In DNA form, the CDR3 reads TGTGACATCAGTGCCAGGACTAGCGGGATTAATGAGCAGTTCTCC. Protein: CDISARTSGINEQFS.

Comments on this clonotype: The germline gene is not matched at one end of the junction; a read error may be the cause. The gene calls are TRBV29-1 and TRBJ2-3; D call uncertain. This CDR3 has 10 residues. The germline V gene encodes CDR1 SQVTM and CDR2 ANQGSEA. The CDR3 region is CNVDAPTQYF. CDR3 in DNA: TGCAACGTTGATGCCCCTACTCAGTATTTT.

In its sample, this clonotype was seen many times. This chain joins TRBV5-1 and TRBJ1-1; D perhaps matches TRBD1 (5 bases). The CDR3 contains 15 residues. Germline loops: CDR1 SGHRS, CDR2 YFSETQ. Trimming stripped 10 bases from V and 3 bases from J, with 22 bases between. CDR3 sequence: CACLPGFIGDTEAFF. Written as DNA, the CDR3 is TGCGCCTGCCTACCGGGCTTCATAGGGGACACTGAAGCTTTCTTT.

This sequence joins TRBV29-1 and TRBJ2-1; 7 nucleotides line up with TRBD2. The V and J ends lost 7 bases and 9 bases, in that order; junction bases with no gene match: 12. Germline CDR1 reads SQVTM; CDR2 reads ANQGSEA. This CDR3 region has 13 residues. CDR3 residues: CSAKRRTGGEQFF. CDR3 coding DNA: TGCAGCGCCAAGAGGCGGACGGGAGGTGAGCAGTTCTTC.

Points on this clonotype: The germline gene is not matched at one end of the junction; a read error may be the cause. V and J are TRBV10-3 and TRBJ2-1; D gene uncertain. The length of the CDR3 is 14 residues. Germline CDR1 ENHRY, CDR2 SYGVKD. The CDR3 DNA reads TGTGCCGCAATAGACTCCTATGGCTACCATGAGCAGTTCTTC. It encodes CAAIDSYGYHEQFF.

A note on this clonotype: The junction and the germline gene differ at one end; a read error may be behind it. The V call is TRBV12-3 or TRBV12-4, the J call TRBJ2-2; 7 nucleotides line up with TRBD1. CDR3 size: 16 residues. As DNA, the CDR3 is TGTGTCAGCAGTTTATGGACAGGTACAAACACCGGGGAACTGTTTTTT. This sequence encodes CVSSLWTGTNTGELFF.